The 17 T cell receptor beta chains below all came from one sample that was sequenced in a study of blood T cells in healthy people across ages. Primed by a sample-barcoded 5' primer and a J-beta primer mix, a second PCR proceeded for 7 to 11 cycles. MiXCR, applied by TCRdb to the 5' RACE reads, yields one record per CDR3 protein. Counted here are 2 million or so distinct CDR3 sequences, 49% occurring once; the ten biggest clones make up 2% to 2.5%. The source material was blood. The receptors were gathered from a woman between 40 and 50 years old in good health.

CDR3 bases: TGTGCCAGCAGTTACACCTACAGGGGCGGCAATCAGCCCCAGCATTTT. This codes for CASSYTYRGGNQPQHF. The V gene is TRBV6-2 or TRBV6-3, the J gene TRBJ1-5; 7 bases match TRBD1. The junction had 6 bases not matched to a gene; V was cut back by 2 bases and J by 2 bases. Looked up from germline, CDR1 is MNHEY and CDR2 is SVGEGT. The CDR3 is made up of 16 amino acids.

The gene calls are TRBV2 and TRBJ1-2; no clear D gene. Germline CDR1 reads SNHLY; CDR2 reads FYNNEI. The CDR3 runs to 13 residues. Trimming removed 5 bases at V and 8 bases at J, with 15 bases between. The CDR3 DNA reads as TGTGCCAGCAGTTACGGCCCCACGCCGGGCTACACCTTC. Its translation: CASSYGPTPGYTF.

The CDR3: CSASPFQGSMYEQFF. The CDR3 nucleotides are TGCAGTGCTAGTCCTTTCCAGGGAAGTATGTACGAGCAGTTCTTC. The chain employs TRBV20-1 and TRBJ2-1, with D perhaps TRBD1 (5 bases). V was pared by 3 bases and J by 10 bases, with 22 bases between. Germline CDR1 DFQATT, CDR2 SNEGSKA (reference sequence). This CDR3 has 15 amino acids.

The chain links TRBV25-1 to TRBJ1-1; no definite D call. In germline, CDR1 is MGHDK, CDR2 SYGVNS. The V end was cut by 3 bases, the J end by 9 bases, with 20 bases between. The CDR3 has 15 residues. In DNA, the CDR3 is TGTGCCAGCAGTGACCTCGGGGTGGGAGCTAAAAAAGCTTTCTTT. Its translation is CASSDLGVGAKKAFF.

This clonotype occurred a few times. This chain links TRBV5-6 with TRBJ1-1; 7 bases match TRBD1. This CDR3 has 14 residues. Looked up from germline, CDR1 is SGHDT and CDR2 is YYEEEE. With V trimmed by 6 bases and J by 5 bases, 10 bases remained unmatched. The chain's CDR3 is CASITTGMRTEAFF. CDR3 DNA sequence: TGTGCCAGCATCACGACAGGGATGAGGACTGAAGCTTTCTTT.

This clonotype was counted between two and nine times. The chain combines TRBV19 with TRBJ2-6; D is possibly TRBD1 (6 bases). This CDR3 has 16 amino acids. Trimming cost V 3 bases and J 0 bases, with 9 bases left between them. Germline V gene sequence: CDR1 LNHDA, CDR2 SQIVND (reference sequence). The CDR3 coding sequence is TGTGCCAGTAGTATCCCAGGGGCCTCTGGGGCCAACGTCCTGACTTTC. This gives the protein CASSIPGASGANVLTF.

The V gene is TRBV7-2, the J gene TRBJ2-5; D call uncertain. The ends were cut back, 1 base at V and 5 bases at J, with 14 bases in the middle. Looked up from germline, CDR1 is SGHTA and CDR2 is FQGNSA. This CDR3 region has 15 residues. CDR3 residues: CASSLGTPLGETQYF. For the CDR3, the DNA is TGTGCCAGCAGCTTAGGTACCCCCTTAGGCGAGACCCAGTACTTC.

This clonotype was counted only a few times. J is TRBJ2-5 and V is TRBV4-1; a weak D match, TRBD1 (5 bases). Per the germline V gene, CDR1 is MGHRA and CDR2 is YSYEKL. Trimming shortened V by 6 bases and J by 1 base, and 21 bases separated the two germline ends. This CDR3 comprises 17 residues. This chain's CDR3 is CASRQRGTPRGQETQYF. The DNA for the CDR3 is TGCGCCAGCAGACAAAGGGGTACTCCAAGAGGCCAAGAGACCCAGTACTTC.

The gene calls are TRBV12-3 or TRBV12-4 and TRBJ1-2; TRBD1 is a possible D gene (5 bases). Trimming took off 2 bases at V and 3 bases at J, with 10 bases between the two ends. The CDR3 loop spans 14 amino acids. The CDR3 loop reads CASSLSGQYYGYTF. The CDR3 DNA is TGTGCCAGCAGTTTATCGGGGCAGTACTATGGCTACACCTTC.

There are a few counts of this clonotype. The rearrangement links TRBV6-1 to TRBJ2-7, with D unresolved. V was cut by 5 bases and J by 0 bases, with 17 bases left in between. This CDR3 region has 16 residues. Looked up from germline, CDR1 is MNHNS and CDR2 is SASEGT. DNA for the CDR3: TGTGCCAGCAGTCCAACCCTCCGGACGGCCTCCTACGAGCAGTACTTC. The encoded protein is CASSPTLRTASYEQYF.

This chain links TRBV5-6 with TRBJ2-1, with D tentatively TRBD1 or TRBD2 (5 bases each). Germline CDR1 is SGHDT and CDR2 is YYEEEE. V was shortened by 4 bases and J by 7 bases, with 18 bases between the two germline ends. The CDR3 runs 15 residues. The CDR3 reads CASSARDVRANEQFF. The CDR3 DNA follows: TGTGCCAGCAGCGCCCGGGACGTTAGGGCGAATGAGCAGTTCTTC.

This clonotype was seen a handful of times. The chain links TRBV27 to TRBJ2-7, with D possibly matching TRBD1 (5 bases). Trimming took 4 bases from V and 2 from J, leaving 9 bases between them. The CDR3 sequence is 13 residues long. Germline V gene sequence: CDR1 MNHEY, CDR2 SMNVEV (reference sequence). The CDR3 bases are TGTGCCAGCAGTTACCGACAGACCTACGAGCAGTACTTC. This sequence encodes CASSYRQTYEQYF.

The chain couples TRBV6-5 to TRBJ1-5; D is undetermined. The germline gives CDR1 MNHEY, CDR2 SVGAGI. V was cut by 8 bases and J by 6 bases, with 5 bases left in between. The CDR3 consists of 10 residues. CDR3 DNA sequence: TGTGCCAGCGAGGGTCAGCCCCAGCATTTT. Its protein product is CASEGQPQHF.

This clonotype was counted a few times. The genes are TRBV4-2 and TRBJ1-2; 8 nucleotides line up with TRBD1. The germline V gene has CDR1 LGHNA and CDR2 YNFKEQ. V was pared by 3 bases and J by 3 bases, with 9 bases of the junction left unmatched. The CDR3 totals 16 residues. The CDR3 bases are TGTGCCAGCAGCCAGGGGACAGGTTCTCTCCACTATGGCTACACCTTC. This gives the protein CASSQGTGSLHYGYTF.

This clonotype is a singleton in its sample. The CDR3 loop reads CASSYGQGFLETQYF. The CDR3 DNA follows: TGTGCCAGCAGTTACGGACAGGGTTTTTTAGAGACCCAGTACTTC. The V and J genes are TRBV6-2 or TRBV6-3 and TRBJ2-7, with 8 bases that match TRBD1. Gene TRBJ2-5 matches the end of the DNA better, so the J call may be wrong. The length of the CDR3 is 15 residues. Germline V CDR1 and CDR2: MNHEY, SVGEGT.

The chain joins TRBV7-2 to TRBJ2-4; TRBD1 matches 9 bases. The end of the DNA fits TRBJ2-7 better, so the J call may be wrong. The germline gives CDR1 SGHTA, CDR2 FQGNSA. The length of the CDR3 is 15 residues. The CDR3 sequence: CASSGGGTGSDEQYF. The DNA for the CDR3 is TGTGCCAGCAGCGGGGGGGGGACAGGGTCCGACGAGCAGTACTTC.

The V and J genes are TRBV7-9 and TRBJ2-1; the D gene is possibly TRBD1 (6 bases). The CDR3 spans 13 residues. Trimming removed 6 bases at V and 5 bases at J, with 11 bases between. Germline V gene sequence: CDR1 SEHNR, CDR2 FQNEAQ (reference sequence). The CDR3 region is CASRGGQHNEQFF. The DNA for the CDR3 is TGTGCCAGCAGAGGAGGACAGCACAATGAGCAGTTCTTC.